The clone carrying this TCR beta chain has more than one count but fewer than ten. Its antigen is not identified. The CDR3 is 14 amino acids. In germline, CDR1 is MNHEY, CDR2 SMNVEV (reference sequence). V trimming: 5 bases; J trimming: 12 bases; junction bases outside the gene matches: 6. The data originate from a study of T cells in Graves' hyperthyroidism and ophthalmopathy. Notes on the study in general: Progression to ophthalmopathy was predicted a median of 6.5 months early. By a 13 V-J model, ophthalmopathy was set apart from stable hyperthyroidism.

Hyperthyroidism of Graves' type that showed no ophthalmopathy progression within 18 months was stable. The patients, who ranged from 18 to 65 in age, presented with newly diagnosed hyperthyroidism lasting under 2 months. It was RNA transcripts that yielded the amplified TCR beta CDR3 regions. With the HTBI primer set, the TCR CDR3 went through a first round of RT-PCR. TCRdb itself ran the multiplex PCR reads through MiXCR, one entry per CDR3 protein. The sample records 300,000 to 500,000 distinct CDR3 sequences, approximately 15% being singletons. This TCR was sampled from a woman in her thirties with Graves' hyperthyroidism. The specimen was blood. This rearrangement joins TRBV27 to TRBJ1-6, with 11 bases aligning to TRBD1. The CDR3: CASSHRDRGGPLHF. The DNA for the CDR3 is TGTGCCAGCAGTCACCGGGACAGGGGGGGACCCCTCCACTTT.